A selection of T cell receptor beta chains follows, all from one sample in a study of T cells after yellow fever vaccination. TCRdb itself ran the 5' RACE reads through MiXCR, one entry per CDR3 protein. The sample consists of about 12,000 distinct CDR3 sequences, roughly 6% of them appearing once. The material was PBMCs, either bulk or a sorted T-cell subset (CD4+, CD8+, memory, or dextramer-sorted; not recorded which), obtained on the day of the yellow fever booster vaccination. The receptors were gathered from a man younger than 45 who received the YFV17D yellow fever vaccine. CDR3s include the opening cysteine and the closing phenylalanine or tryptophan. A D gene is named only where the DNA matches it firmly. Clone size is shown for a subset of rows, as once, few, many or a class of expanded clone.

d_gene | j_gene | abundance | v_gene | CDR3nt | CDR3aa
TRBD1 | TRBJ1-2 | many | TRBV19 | TGTGCCAGCAGACCGGGACAGGGGAACTATGGCTACACCTTC | CASRPGQGNYGYTF
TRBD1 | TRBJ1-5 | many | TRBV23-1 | TGCGCCAGCAGTCAAGAGGGGGCCCGGGACAGATTAGATTATAGCAATCAGCCCCAGCATTTT | CASSQEGARDRLDYSNQPQHF
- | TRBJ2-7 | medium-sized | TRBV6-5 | TGTGCCAGCAGTTACTTAGGGGGGGGCACAAAGCAGTACTTC | CASSYLGGGTKQYF
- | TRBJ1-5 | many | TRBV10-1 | TGCGCCAGCAGTGAGTCAGGGGTAAATCAGCCCCAGCATTTT | CASSESGVNQPQHF
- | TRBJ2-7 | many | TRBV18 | TGTGCCAGCTCACCACCGGGCCCTTCCGAGCAGTACTTC | CASSPPGPSEQYF
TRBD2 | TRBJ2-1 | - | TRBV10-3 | TGTGCCATCAGTGAGTCGTCTAGCGGGTCCAATGAGCAGTTCTTC | CAISESSSGSNEQFF
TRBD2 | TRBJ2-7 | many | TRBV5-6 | TGTGCCAGCCGCCGGACTAGCGGGAACTACGAGCAGTACTTC | CASRRTSGNYEQYF
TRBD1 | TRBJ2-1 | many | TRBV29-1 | TGCAGCGTTGCCAGGGGGAACTACAATGAGCAGTTCTTC | CSVARGNYNEQFF
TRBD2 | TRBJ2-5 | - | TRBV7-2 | TGTGCCAGCAGTTCGACTAGCGGGACTTTCGGAGAGACCCAGTACTTC | CASSSTSGTFGETQYF
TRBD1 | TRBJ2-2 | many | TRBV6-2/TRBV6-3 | TGTGCCAGCAGCCGGGACAGGTGGGGAACCGGGGAGCTGTTTTTT | CASSRDRWGTGELFF
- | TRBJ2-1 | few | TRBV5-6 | TGTGCCAGCAGCAGAGGGGGGGGCTCCTACAATGAGCAGTTCTTC | CASSRGGGSYNEQFF
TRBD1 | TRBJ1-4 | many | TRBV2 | TGTGCCAGCAGTGGAGACAGGGGGCATGAAAAACTGTTTTTT | CASSGDRGHEKLFF
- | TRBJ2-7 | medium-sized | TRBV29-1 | TGCAGCGCCTTTTCTCCGGACGAGCAGTACTTC | CSAFSPDEQYF
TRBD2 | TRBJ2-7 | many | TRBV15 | TGTGCCACCAGCAGAGAGACTAGCGGGCTAACCTACGAGCAGTACTTC | CATSRETSGLTYEQYF
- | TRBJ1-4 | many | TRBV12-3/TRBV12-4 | TGTGCCAGCAGTTTCAGAACAACTAATGAAAAACTGTTTTTT | CASSFRTTNEKLFF
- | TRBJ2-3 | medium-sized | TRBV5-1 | TGCGCCAGCAGCATTAGCGGCTCCACAGATACGCAGTATTTT | CASSISGSTDTQYF
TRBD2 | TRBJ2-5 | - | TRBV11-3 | TGTGCCAGCAGCTCCGGGGGGGGGCTCAGTGAGACCCAGTACTTC | CASSSGGGLSETQYF